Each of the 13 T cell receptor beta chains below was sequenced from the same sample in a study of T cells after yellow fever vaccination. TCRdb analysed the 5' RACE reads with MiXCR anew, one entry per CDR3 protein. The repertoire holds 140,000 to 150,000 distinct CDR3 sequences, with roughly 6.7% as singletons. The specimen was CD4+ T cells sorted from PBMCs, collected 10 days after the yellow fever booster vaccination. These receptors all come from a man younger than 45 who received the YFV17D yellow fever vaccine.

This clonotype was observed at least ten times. CDR3 in amino acids: CASSPLGTVTYNEQFF. The CDR3 region has the DNA TGTGCCAGCAGCCCACTGGGTACAGTAACCTACAATGAGCAGTTCTTC. V gene TRBV5-5 combines with J gene TRBJ2-1, with D unresolved. Germline lookup yields CDR1 SGHKS and CDR2 YYEKEE (reference sequence). The CDR3 extends over 16 amino acids. V was shortened by 4 bases and J by 2 bases, with 16 bases between the two germline ends.

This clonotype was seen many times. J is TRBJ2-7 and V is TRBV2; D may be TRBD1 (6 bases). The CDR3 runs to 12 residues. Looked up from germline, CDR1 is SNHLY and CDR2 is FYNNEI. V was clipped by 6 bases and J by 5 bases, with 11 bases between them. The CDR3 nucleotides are TGTGCCAGCAGGCAGGGGTCCCACGAGCAGTACTTC. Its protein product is CASRQGSHEQYF.

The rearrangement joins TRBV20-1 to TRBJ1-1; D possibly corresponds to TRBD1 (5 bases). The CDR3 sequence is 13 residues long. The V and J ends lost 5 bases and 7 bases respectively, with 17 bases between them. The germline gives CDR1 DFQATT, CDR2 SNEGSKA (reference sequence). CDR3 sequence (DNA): TGCAGTGCTCCGGGACCGACTTTTTTTGAAGCTTTCTTT. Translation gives CSAPGPTFFEAFF.

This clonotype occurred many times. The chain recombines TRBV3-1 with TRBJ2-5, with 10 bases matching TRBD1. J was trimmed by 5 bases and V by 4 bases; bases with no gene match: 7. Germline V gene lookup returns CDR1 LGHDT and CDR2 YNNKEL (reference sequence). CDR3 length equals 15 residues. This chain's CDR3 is CASSLRQGARETQYF. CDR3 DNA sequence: TGTGCCAGCAGCCTCCGACAGGGGGCTAGGGAGACCCAGTACTTC.

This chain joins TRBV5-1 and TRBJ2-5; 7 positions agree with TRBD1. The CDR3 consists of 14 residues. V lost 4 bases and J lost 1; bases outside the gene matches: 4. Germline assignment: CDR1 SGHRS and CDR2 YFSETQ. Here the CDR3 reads CASSVGQSQETQYF. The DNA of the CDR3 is TGCGCCAGCAGCGTGGGACAGTCCCAAGAGACCCAGTACTTC.

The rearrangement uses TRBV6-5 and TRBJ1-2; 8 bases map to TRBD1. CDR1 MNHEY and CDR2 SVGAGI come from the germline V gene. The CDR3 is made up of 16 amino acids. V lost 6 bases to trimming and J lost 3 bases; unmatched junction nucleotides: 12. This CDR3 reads CASSGFTAGGYYGYTF. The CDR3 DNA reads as TGTGCCAGCAGCGGGTTTACGGCAGGGGGCTACTATGGCTACACCTTC.

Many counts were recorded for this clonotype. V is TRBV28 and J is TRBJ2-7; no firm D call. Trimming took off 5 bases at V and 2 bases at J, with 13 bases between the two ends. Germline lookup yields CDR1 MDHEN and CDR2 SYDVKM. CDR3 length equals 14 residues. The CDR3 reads CASSTASGAYEQYF. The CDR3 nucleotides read TGTGCCAGCAGTACCGCATCCGGAGCCTACGAGCAGTACTTC.

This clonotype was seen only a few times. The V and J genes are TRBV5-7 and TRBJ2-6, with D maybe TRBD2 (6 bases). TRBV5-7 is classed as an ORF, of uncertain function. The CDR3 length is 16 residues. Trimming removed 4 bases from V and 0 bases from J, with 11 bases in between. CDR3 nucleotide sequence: TGTGCCAGCAGCCAGGGACTGAACTCTGGGGCCAACGTCCTGACTTTC. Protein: CASSQGLNSGANVLTF.

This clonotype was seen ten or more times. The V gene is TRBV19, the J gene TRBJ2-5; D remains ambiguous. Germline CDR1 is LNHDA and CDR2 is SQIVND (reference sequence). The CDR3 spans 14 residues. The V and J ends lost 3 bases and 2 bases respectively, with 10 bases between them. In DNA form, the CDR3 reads TGTGCCAGTAGTATCGGACCGACTCAAGAGACCCAGTACTTC. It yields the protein CASSIGPTQETQYF.

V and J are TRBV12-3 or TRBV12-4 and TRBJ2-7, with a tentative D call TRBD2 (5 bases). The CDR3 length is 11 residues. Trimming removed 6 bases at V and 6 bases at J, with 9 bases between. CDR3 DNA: TGTGCCAGCAGGGCTAGCTGCGAGCAGTACTTC. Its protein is CASRASCEQYF.

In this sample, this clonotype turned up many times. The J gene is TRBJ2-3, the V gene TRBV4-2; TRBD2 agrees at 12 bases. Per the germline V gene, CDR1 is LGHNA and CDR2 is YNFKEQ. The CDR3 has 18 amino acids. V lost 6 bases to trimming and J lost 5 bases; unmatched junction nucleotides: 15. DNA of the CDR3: TGTGCCAGCAGTCCAATGTTCCTAGCGGGAGGGCATGAAGATACGCAGTATTTT. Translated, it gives CASSPMFLAGGHEDTQYF.

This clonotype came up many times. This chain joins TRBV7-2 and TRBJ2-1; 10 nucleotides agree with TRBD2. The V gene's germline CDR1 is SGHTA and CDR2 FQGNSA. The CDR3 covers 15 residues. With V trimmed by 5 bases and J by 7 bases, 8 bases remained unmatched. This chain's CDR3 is CASSPGGLASNEQFF. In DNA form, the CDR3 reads TGTGCCAGCAGCCCAGGGGGACTAGCGAGTAATGAGCAGTTCTTC. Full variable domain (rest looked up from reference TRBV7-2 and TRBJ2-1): GAGVSQSPSNKVTEKGKDVELRCDPISGHTALYWYRQSLGQGLEFLIYFQGNSAPDKSGLPSDRFSAERTGGSVSTLTIQRTQQEDSAVYLCASSPGGLASNEQFFGPGTRLTVL.

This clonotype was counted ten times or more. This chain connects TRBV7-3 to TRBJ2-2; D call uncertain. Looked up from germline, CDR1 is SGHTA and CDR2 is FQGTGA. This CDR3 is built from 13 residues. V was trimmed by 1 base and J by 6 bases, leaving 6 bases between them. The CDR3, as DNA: TGTGCCAGCAGCTTAAAAGTCCCCGGGGAGCTGTTTTTT. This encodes CASSLKVPGELFF.